The 5 T cell receptor beta chains below all came from one sample that was sequenced in a study of tumor-infiltrating lymphocytes in primary liver carcinoma. The template, around 520 ng total RNA, yielded TCR beta cDNA made with a constant-region primer. Nested multiplex PCR, run for three rounds with slightly modified ARM-PCR, yielded TCR beta libraries. The opening two PCR rounds, around 11 cycles each, paired TRBV1-TRBV30 forward primers with a C-beta reverse primer. MiXCR was run by TCRdb on the multiplex PCR reads, yielding one entry per CDR3 protein. The table has approximately 110,000 distinct CDR3 sequences, 55% to 75% seen once. Co-extraction of both nucleic acids (RNA and DNA) used about 18-34 mg of unsorted bulk tissue. The sample comprised liver tumor tissue from sampling region 3. Noted subset: tumor region T3, left-lateral pole. All receptors derive from a woman aged 55-69 years with primary liver carcinoma and hepatitis B virus infection.

The chain employs TRBV29-1 and TRBJ2-3; D is perhaps TRBD1 (5 bases). V was pared by 8 bases and J by 0 bases, with 12 bases between. The CDR3 covers 13 residues. Germline values: CDR1 SQVTM, CDR2 ANQGSEA. Here the CDR3 reads CSSQGFSTDTQYF. The CDR3 DNA reads as TGCAGCTCCCAGGGCTTTAGCACAGATACGCAGTATTTT.

The DNA of the CDR3 is TGCAGCGTTGAAGGTTGGCTAACGGGAAGCAACAAAGATACGCAGTATTTT. Translated: CSVEGWLTGSNKDTQYF. The V and J genes are TRBV29-1 and TRBJ2-3, with D maybe TRBD2 (5 bases). This CDR3 has 17 residues. V gave up 1 base and J gave up 5 bases, with 22 bases separating them. Germline lookup yields CDR1 SQVTM and CDR2 ANQGSEA.

This clonotype was counted at least ten times. CDR3 region: CASSGAGTRTNTGELFF. The CDR3 nucleotides read TGTGCCAGCAGCGGAGCCGGGACTAGGACGAACACCGGGGAGCTGTTTTTT. The V and J genes are TRBV7-9 and TRBJ2-2; 8 positions match TRBD2. This CDR3 is built from 17 residues. The J segment lost 0 bases and the V segment lost 5 bases, leaving 8 bases of the junction unmatched. Germline V gene lookup returns CDR1 SEHNR and CDR2 FQNEAQ (reference sequence).

In the case of this clonotype: Just one base apart from a much larger clone, this may be a read error. The genes are TRBV16 and TRBJ2-1; tentative D call: TRBD2 (5 bases). The CDR3 consists of 11 residues. Trimming pared 2 bases from V and 12 bases from J, leaving 8 bases between. The germline V gene encodes CDR1 KGHSY and CDR2 FQNENV. CDR3 amino acids: CASSQRDGQFF. The DNA for the CDR3 is TGTGCCAGCAGCCAACGGGATGGGCAGTTCTTC.

This clonotype is a singleton in its sample. One end of the junction does not line up with germline, which may come from a read error. The chain has TRBV29-1 and TRBJ2-1; D ambiguous. The length of the CDR3 is 16 residues. Germline lookup yields CDR1 SQVTM and CDR2 ANQGSEA. CDR3 sequence: CSVEDVSLTYYNEQFF. DNA for the CDR3: TGCAGTGTTGAAGATGTAAGCTTAACGTACTACAATGAGCAGTTCTTC.